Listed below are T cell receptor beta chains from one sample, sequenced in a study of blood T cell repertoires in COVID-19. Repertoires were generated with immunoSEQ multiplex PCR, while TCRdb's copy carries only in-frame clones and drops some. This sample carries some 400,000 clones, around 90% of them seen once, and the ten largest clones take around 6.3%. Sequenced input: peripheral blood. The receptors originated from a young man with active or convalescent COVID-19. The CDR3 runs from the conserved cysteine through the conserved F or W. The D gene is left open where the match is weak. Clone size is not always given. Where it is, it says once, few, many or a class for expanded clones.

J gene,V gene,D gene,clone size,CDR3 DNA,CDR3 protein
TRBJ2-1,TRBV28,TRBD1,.,TGTGCCAGCAGTCCACAGGGGGCCAGCTCCTACAATGAGCAGTTCTTC,CASSPQGASSYNEQFF
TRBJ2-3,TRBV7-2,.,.,TGTGCCAGCAGCTTAGGTCTGGCGGGGCCTAGCACAGATACGCAGTATTTT,CASSLGLAGPSTDTQYF
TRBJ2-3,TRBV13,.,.,TGTGCCAGCAGGGCGGCGGGATCCGCAGATACGCAGTATTTT,CASRAAGSADTQYF
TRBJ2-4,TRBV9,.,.,TGTGCCAGCAGCGTAGAAGGTTCGAAGGGGTTTAGTGGCATTCAGTACTTC,CASSVEGSKGFSGIQYF
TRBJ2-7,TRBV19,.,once,TGTGCCAGTAGTATTGAGAAGGGGTACGAGCAGTACTTC,CASSIEKGYEQYF
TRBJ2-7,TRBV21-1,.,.,TGTGCCAGCAGCAAAGCGCTTTTTTTCTCTCCCAAGACTAAATTCTACGAGCAGTACTTC,CASSKALFFSPKTKFYEQYF
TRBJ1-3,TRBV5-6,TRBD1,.,TGTGCCAGCAGCTTGGCCTACAGGGGCTACTCTGGAAACACCATATATTTT,CASSLAYRGYSGNTIYF
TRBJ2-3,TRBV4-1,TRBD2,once,TGCGCCAGCAGCCAGGTAGCGGGAGCTGCCACAGATACGCAGTATTTT,CASSQVAGAATDTQYF
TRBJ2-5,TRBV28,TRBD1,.,TGTGCCAGCGACAGGGGAAGAGAGACCCAGTACTTC,CASDRGRETQYF
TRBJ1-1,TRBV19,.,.,TGTGCCAGTAGTCTGTTCGGGGGCACTGAAGCTTTCTTT,CASSLFGGTEAFF
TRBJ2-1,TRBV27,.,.,TGTGCCAGCAGTTTAAACTATAAATCCTACAATGAGCAGTTCTTC,CASSLNYKSYNEQFF
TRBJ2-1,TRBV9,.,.,TGTGCCAGCAGCGGAATGTCACGGACTTGGAGGAGCTCCTACAATGAGCAGTTCTTC,CASSGMSRTWRSSYNEQFF
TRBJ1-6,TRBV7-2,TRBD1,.,TGTGCCAGCAGCACCAGGACAGGGTTCTCCTATAATTCACCCCTCCACTTT,CASSTRTGFSYNSPLHF
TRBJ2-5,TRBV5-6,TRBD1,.,TGTGCCAGCAGCCAATGGGACAGGGGGCTAGCTCAAGAGACCCAGTACTTC,CASSQWDRGLAQETQYF
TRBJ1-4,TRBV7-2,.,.,TGTGCCAGCAGTCAGACAGGCTATGAAAAACTGTTTTTT,CASSQTGYEKLFF
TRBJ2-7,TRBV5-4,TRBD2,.,TGTGCCAGCAGCTTGGCTCGGACTAGCGGGATGTACGAGCAGTACTTC,CASSLARTSGMYEQYF
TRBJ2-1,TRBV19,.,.,TGTGCCAGTAGTATAGGGAGGACAGACCTCGTTTCAGAGCAGTTCTTC,CASSIGRTDLVSEQFF
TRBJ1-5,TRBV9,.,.,TGTGCCAGCAGCGTAGGTGAGAGGCAGCCCCAGCATTTT,CASSVGERQPQHF
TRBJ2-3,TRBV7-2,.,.,TGTGCCAGCAGCTCGCCCCATGGGGTCGGGAACACAGATACGCAGTATTTT,CASSSPHGVGNTDTQYF
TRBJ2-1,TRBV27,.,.,TGTGCCAGCAGTCCCGAGGGAGCAAGCTCCTACAATGAGCAGTTCTTC,CASSPEGASSYNEQFF